The rows below give T cell receptor beta chains drawn from one sample of a study of blood T cell repertoires in COVID-19. Produced via immunoSEQ multiplex PCR; TCRdb's table is partial and in-frame only. The sample has some 230,000 clones; under 90% are singletons. Material for sequencing was peripheral blood. These TCRs come from a woman aged 55-75 years who had recovered from COVID-19. Each CDR3 is given with its conserved first and last residue. Each record gives: V gene, CDR3 length, clone size, D gene, J gene, CDR3 protein, CDR3 DNA. A D gene is named only where the DNA matches it firmly. Clone size is shown for a subset of rows, as once, few, many or a class of expanded clone.

V gene: TRBV20-1
CDR3 length: 15
clone size: -
D gene: TRBD1
J gene: TRBJ2-7
CDR3 protein: CSASFGDRGRYEQYF
CDR3 DNA: TGCAGTGCTAGTTTCGGGGACAGGGGGCGATACGAGCAGTACTTC

V gene: TRBV6-4
CDR3 length: 16
clone size: -
D gene: TRBD2
J gene: TRBJ2-3
CDR3 protein: CASSSTSGGRTDTQYF
CDR3 DNA: TGTGCCAGCAGTTCGACTAGCGGGGGGCGCACAGATACGCAGTATTTT

V gene: TRBV7-2
CDR3 length: 13
clone size: -
D gene: TRBD2
J gene: TRBJ2-3
CDR3 protein: CASSFGRADTQYF
CDR3 DNA: TGTGCCAGCAGCTTTGGGAGGGCAGATACGCAGTATTTT

V gene: TRBV9
CDR3 length: 13
clone size: once
D gene: TRBD1
J gene: TRBJ2-2
CDR3 protein: CASSIQGTGELFF
CDR3 DNA: TGTGCCAGCAGCATACAGGGGACCGGGGAGCTGTTTTTT

V gene: TRBV12-3/TRBV12-4
CDR3 length: 13
clone size: -
D gene: -
J gene: TRBJ1-1
CDR3 protein: CASRTSRPVKAFF
CDR3 DNA: TGTGCCAGCAGAACCTCGCGGCCGGTGAAAGCTTTCTTT

V gene: TRBV10-3
CDR3 length: 15
clone size: -
D gene: TRBD2
J gene: TRBJ2-7
CDR3 protein: CAIRESSGGTYEQYF
CDR3 DNA: TGTGCCATCAGAGAATCTAGCGGGGGAACCTACGAGCAGTACTTC

V gene: TRBV19
CDR3 length: 15
clone size: -
D gene: -
J gene: TRBJ1-1
CDR3 protein: CASKTTGTLNTEAFF
CDR3 DNA: TGTGCCAGTAAGACTACCGGGACTTTGAACACTGAAGCTTTCTTT

V gene: TRBV6-5
CDR3 length: 13
clone size: -
D gene: -
J gene: TRBJ1-1
CDR3 protein: CASSISGYTEAFF
CDR3 DNA: TGTGCCAGCAGTATATCCGGGTACACTGAAGCTTTCTTT

V gene: TRBV9
CDR3 length: 13
clone size: -
D gene: -
J gene: TRBJ2-1
CDR3 protein: CASSARGRDEQFF
CDR3 DNA: TGTGCCAGCAGCGCCCGAGGCCGGGATGAGCAGTTCTTC

V gene: TRBV7-9
CDR3 length: 15
clone size: -
D gene: -
J gene: TRBJ2-3
CDR3 protein: CASSFTGGGTDTQYF
CDR3 DNA: TGTGCCAGCAGCTTCACAGGGGGGGGCACAGATACGCAGTATTTT

V gene: TRBV9
CDR3 length: 16
clone size: -
D gene: -
J gene: TRBJ2-2
CDR3 protein: CASSPRQYYGFGELFF
CDR3 DNA: TGTGCCAGCAGCCCGAGACAGTACTATGGATTCGGGGAGCTGTTTTTT

V gene: TRBV7-9
CDR3 length: 14
clone size: -
D gene: -
J gene: TRBJ1-1
CDR3 protein: CASSLVAGDTEAFF
CDR3 DNA: TGTGCCAGCAGTCTGGTGGCGGGTGACACTGAAGCTTTCTTT

V gene: TRBV29-1
CDR3 length: 14
clone size: -
D gene: -
J gene: TRBJ2-1
CDR3 protein: CSVERPQGYNEQFF
CDR3 DNA: TGCAGCGTTGAAAGGCCACAGGGCTACAATGAGCAGTTCTTC

V gene: TRBV6-1
CDR3 length: 17
clone size: -
D gene: TRBD2
J gene: TRBJ2-3
CDR3 protein: CASSESSSGGATDTQYF
CDR3 DNA: TGTGCCAGCAGTGAATCGTCTAGCGGGGGGGCGACAGATACGCAGTATTTT

V gene: TRBV24-1
CDR3 length: 18
clone size: once
D gene: -
J gene: TRBJ1-1
CDR3 protein: CATSDLRWDISRNTEAFF
CDR3 DNA: TGTGCCACCAGTGATTTGCGTTGGGACATTAGCAGGAACACTGAAGCTTTCTTT

V gene: TRBV15
CDR3 length: 19
clone size: -
D gene: -
J gene: TRBJ2-7
CDR3 protein: CATSTADSNLLGGAGEQYF
CDR3 DNA: TGTGCCACCAGCACCGCGGACAGTAACCTTTTAGGGGGGGCCGGGGAGCAGTACTTC

V gene: TRBV7-8
CDR3 length: 16
clone size: -
D gene: -
J gene: TRBJ1-3
CDR3 protein: CASSPREPYSGNTIYF
CDR3 DNA: TGTGCCAGCAGCCCTCGGGAGCCCTACTCTGGAAACACCATATATTTT

V gene: TRBV6-5
CDR3 length: 13
clone size: once
D gene: TRBD2
J gene: TRBJ2-5
CDR3 protein: CASSQTSGGTRYF
CDR3 DNA: TGTGCCAGCAGTCAGACTAGCGGGGGGACTCGGTACTTC

V gene: TRBV10-1
CDR3 length: 13
clone size: -
D gene: -
J gene: TRBJ2-2
CDR3 protein: CASAGYRSGELFF
CDR3 DNA: TGCGCCAGCGCAGGGTATCGGAGCGGGGAGCTGTTTTTT

V gene: TRBV19
CDR3 length: 15
clone size: -
D gene: TRBD2
J gene: TRBJ2-3
CDR3 protein: CASSIGGTSTDTQYF
CDR3 DNA: TGTGCCAGTAGTATCGGGGGGACTAGCACAGATACGCAGTATTTT

V gene: TRBV27
CDR3 length: 15
clone size: -
D gene: TRBD1
J gene: TRBJ1-4
CDR3 protein: CASSLLGQGSEKLFF
CDR3 DNA: TGTGCCAGCAGTTTATTGGGACAGGGAAGCGAAAAACTGTTTTTT

V gene: TRBV3-1/TRBV3-2
CDR3 length: 13
clone size: -
D gene: -
J gene: TRBJ1-1
CDR3 protein: CASSSGSGAEAFF
CDR3 DNA: TGTGCCAGCAGCTCGGGATCGGGGGCTGAAGCTTTCTTT

V gene: TRBV3-1/TRBV3-2
CDR3 length: 16
clone size: -
D gene: TRBD1
J gene: TRBJ1-2
CDR3 protein: CASGPGTGHFNYGYTF
CDR3 DNA: TGTGCCAGCGGTCCCGGGACAGGTCATTTTAACTATGGCTACACCTTC

V gene: TRBV19
CDR3 length: 13
clone size: -
D gene: -
J gene: TRBJ1-4
CDR3 protein: CATSRELNEKLFF
CDR3 DNA: TGTGCCACCTCGAGAGAGCTTAATGAAAAACTGTTTTTT

V gene: TRBV5-6
CDR3 length: 14
clone size: -
D gene: TRBD1
J gene: TRBJ2-7
CDR3 protein: CASSFGTVSYEQYF
CDR3 DNA: TGTGCCAGCAGCTTCGGGACAGTGTCCTACGAGCAGTACTTC

V gene: TRBV18
CDR3 length: 19
clone size: few
D gene: -
J gene: TRBJ2-6
CDR3 protein: CASSPRPRVTNSGANVLTF
CDR3 DNA: TGTGCCAGCTCACCAAGGCCCAGGGTTACTAACTCTGGGGCCAACGTCCTGACTTTC

V gene: TRBV10-3
CDR3 length: 13
clone size: once
D gene: -
J gene: TRBJ2-7
CDR3 protein: CAISKDSVYEQYF
CDR3 DNA: TGTGCCATCAGCAAAGACAGCGTGTACGAGCAGTACTTC

V gene: TRBV21-1
CDR3 length: 18
clone size: -
D gene: -
J gene: TRBJ1-2
CDR3 protein: CASSKPLTGGNPNYGYTF
CDR3 DNA: TGTGCCAGCAGCAAACCATTGACAGGGGGCAATCCTAACTATGGCTACACCTTC

V gene: TRBV9
CDR3 length: 16
clone size: -
D gene: -
J gene: TRBJ2-3
CDR3 protein: CASSAGTPTSTDTQYF
CDR3 DNA: TGTGCCAGCAGCGCCGGGACTCCTACTAGCACAGATACGCAGTATTTT

V gene: TRBV28
CDR3 length: 12
clone size: few
D gene: TRBD1
J gene: TRBJ1-1
CDR3 protein: CASSSTGAEAFF
CDR3 DNA: TGTGCCAGCAGTTCCACAGGGGCGGAAGCTTTCTTT

V gene: TRBV23-1
CDR3 length: 14
clone size: many
D gene: -
J gene: TRBJ1-5
CDR3 protein: CASSRSTGNQPQHF
CDR3 DNA: TGCGCCAGCAGTCGCTCGACAGGCAATCAGCCCCAGCATTTT

V gene: TRBV18
CDR3 length: 12
clone size: -
D gene: -
J gene: TRBJ1-1
CDR3 protein: CASSPPSQGAFF
CDR3 DNA: TGTGCCAGCTCACCGCCCTCACAGGGAGCTTTCTTT

V gene: TRBV18
CDR3 length: 15
clone size: -
D gene: -
J gene: TRBJ2-7
CDR3 protein: CASSPDGDSSYEQYF
CDR3 DNA: TGTGCCAGCTCACCAGACGGTGACAGCTCCTACGAGCAGTACTTC

V gene: TRBV10-3
CDR3 length: 15
clone size: -
D gene: TRBD1
J gene: TRBJ2-7
CDR3 protein: CAISSGGDRGYEQYF
CDR3 DNA: TGTGCCATCTCTTCCGGAGGGGACAGGGGTTACGAGCAGTACTTC

V gene: TRBV5-1
CDR3 length: 14
clone size: -
D gene: -
J gene: TRBJ1-2
CDR3 protein: CASSLDTGIYGYTF
CDR3 DNA: TGCGCCAGCAGCTTGGATACAGGGATTTATGGCTACACCTTC

V gene: TRBV18
CDR3 length: 16
clone size: -
D gene: -
J gene: TRBJ1-1
CDR3 protein: CASKRGAGLAGTEAFF
CDR3 DNA: TGTGCCAGCAAACGCGGAGCGGGGCTAGCGGGCACTGAAGCTTTCTTT

V gene: TRBV29-1
CDR3 length: 14
clone size: -
D gene: -
J gene: TRBJ1-2
CDR3 protein: CSAATAIANYGYTF
CDR3 DNA: TGCAGCGCCGCGACAGCAATAGCTAACTATGGCTACACCTTC

V gene: TRBV29-1
CDR3 length: 16
clone size: -
D gene: -
J gene: TRBJ2-1
CDR3 protein: CSAADRVTGGGNEQFF
CDR3 DNA: TGCAGCGCCGCGGACAGGGTTACGGGGGGCGGGAATGAGCAGTTCTTC

V gene: TRBV7-6
CDR3 length: 16
clone size: -
D gene: TRBD1
J gene: TRBJ2-3
CDR3 protein: CASSPQPGQSTDTQYF
CDR3 DNA: TGTGCCAGCAGCCCACAACCGGGACAGAGCACAGATACGCAGTATTTT

V gene: TRBV30
CDR3 length: 14
clone size: -
D gene: -
J gene: TRBJ1-3
CDR3 protein: CAWSVAISGNTIYF
CDR3 DNA: TGTGCCTGGAGTGTAGCCATCTCTGGAAACACCATATATTTT

V gene: TRBV5-6
CDR3 length: 18
clone size: -
D gene: -
J gene: TRBJ2-1
CDR3 protein: CASSWERGSGKSYNEQFF
CDR3 DNA: TGTGCCAGCAGCTGGGAGAGGGGGAGCGGGAAATCCTACAATGAGCAGTTCTTC

V gene: TRBV11-2
CDR3 length: 15
clone size: -
D gene: -
J gene: TRBJ2-7
CDR3 protein: CASSVSPAESYEQYF
CDR3 DNA: TGTGCCAGCAGCGTCTCCCCCGCGGAATCCTACGAGCAGTACTTC

V gene: TRBV25-1
CDR3 length: 14
clone size: -
D gene: TRBD2
J gene: TRBJ2-3
CDR3 protein: CASSVSGREDTQYF
CDR3 DNA: TGTGCCAGCAGTGTTAGCGGGAGGGAAGATACGCAGTATTTT

V gene: TRBV5-6
CDR3 length: 14
clone size: -
D gene: TRBD1
J gene: TRBJ1-4
CDR3 protein: CASSHGTGNEKLFF
CDR3 DNA: TGTGCCAGCAGCCACGGGACAGGGAATGAAAAACTGTTTTTT

V gene: TRBV6-4
CDR3 length: 15
clone size: -
D gene: TRBD2
J gene: TRBJ2-1
CDR3 protein: CASSLGTSPYNEQFF
CDR3 DNA: TGTGCCAGCTCCCTCGGGACTAGCCCCTACAATGAGCAGTTCTTC

V gene: TRBV11-3
CDR3 length: 14
clone size: -
D gene: -
J gene: TRBJ2-3
CDR3 protein: CASSSGPSTDTQYF
CDR3 DNA: TGTGCCAGCAGCTCAGGGCCCAGCACAGATACGCAGTATTTT

V gene: TRBV9
CDR3 length: 15
clone size: -
D gene: -
J gene: TRBJ2-2
CDR3 protein: CASSVQTGNTGELFF
CDR3 DNA: TGTGCCAGCAGCGTACAAACGGGGAACACCGGGGAGCTGTTTTTT

V gene: TRBV5-1
CDR3 length: 14
clone size: -
D gene: -
J gene: TRBJ2-5
CDR3 protein: CASSSLDSAETQYF
CDR3 DNA: TGCGCCAGCAGCTCTTTAGACAGTGCAGAGACCCAGTACTTC

V gene: TRBV29-1
CDR3 length: 11
clone size: -
D gene: -
J gene: TRBJ1-2
CDR3 protein: CSVGEGRGYTF
CDR3 DNA: TGCAGCGTTGGGGAGGGCCGTGGCTACACCTTC

V gene: TRBV27
CDR3 length: 13
clone size: -
D gene: -
J gene: TRBJ2-7
CDR3 protein: CASSKLGGREQYF
CDR3 DNA: TGTGCCAGCTCGAAATTGGGGGGTCGGGAGCAGTACTTC

V gene: TRBV3-1/TRBV3-2
CDR3 length: 13
clone size: -
D gene: -
J gene: TRBJ1-4
CDR3 protein: CASSQEQNEKLFF
CDR3 DNA: TGTGCCAGCAGCCAAGAACAAAATGAAAAACTGTTTTTT

V gene: TRBV5-1
CDR3 length: 16
clone size: -
D gene: TRBD2
J gene: TRBJ2-5
CDR3 protein: CASSLLASGGKETQYF
CDR3 DNA: TGCGCCAGCAGCTTGTTGGCTAGCGGGGGGAAAGAGACCCAGTACTTC

V gene: TRBV4-1
CDR3 length: 17
clone size: -
D gene: TRBD1
J gene: TRBJ1-6
CDR3 protein: CASSQVPTGGANSPLHF
CDR3 DNA: TGCGCCAGCAGCCAAGTTCCTACAGGGGGTGCGAATTCACCCCTCCACTTT

V gene: TRBV10-3
CDR3 length: 14
clone size: once
D gene: TRBD1
J gene: TRBJ2-7
CDR3 protein: CAISDRVRTYEQYF
CDR3 DNA: TGTGCCATCAGCGACAGGGTTCGGACCTACGAGCAGTACTTC

V gene: TRBV10-3
CDR3 length: 12
clone size: -
D gene: -
J gene: TRBJ2-7
CDR3 protein: CAISEQGSEQYF
CDR3 DNA: TGTGCCATCAGTGAACAGGGTAGCGAGCAGTACTTC